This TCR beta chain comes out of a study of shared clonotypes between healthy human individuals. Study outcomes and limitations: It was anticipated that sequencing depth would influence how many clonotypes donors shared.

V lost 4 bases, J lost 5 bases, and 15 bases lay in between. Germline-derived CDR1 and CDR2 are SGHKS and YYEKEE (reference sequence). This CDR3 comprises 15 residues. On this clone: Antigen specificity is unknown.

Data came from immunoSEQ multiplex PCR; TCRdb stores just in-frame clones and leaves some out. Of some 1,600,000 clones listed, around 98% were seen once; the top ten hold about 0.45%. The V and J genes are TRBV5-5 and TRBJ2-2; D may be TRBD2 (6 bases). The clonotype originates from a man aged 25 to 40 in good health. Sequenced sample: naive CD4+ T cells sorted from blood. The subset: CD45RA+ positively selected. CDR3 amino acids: CASSPRGVLTGELFF. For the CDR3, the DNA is TGTGCCAGCAGCCCACGCGGGGTCCTAACCGGGGAGCTGTTTTTT.